This T cell receptor (beta chain) derives from a study of blood T cell repertoires in COVID-19. Study-wide background: Samples taken during acute and convalescent COVID-19 were collected in the United States, Italy and Spain. The analysed material was cDNA or gDNA that came from T cells, B-cell-depleted T cells, or PBMCs.

Trimming cost V 5 bases and J 5 bases; bases outside gene matches: 10. Germline values: CDR1 KGHSH, CDR2 LQKENI. The length of the CDR3 is 16 residues. Per the study methods: Amplifying reference gene primers gave estimates of nucleated cell counts. The repertoire was sequenced with immunoSEQ multiplex PCR; TCRdb's copy has only in-frame clones and lacks some. The V and J calls and clone size were taken over from that table, and D and trimming were inferred from the DNA. In the table there are about 240,000 clones, roughly 90% of which are singletons. Sequenced input: peripheral blood. This clonotype was obtained from a man aged 60 to 69 who had recovered from COVID-19. The chain combines TRBV18 with TRBJ1-1; 11 bases line up with TRBD1. CDR3 amino acids: CASSEKGTGGFTEAFF. The CDR3 DNA reads TGTGCCAGCTCAGAAAAGGGGACAGGGGGATTTACTGAAGCTTTCTTT.